A single sample is the source of the 19 T cell receptor beta chains below, sequenced in a study of T-cell reconstitution after alpha-beta-depleted transplantation in children. Preparing the TCRbeta library involved the use of unique molecular identifiers. TCRdb reanalysed the PCR reads using MiXCR and keeps one entry per CDR3 protein. The table includes 150,000 to 200,000 distinct CDR3 sequences, over 8.5% detected once. The material was PBMCs, obtained before TCRalphabeta/CD19-depleted stem cell transplant. Every receptor here comes from a boy younger than 10 with acute myeloid leukemia, due to receive a stem cell transplant.

There are many counts of this clonotype. J is TRBJ2-3 and V is TRBV7-9, with TRBD1 as a possible D gene (6 bases). The CDR3 is 13 amino acids. The germline V and J ends were trimmed by 5 bases and 4 bases, with 10 bases remaining between them. The V gene's germline CDR1 is SEHNR and CDR2 FQNEAQ (reference sequence). This CDR3 reads CASSRYRADTQYF. Here the CDR3 DNA reads TGTGCCAGCAGCCGTTACAGGGCAGATACGCAGTATTTT.

This clonotype was recorded many times. This sequence joins TRBV5-5 and TRBJ1-2; 7 bases match TRBD1. Unmatched junction bases numbered 7, after V lost 1 base and J lost 4 bases. Germline-derived CDR1 and CDR2 are SGHKS and YYEKEE (reference sequence). The CDR3 length is 15 residues. The CDR3 DNA reads as TGTGCCAGCAGCTTGAGGCAGGGGGGTAGCTATGGCTACACCTTC. Translating gives CASSLRQGGSYGYTF.

This clonotype was seen ten or more times. This sequence joins TRBV9 and TRBJ1-1; TRBD1 is a possible D gene (5 bases). The length of the CDR3 is 15 residues. The ends were cut back, 4 bases at V and 0 bases at J, with 13 bases in the middle. Looked up from germline, CDR1 is SGDLS and CDR2 is YYNGEE. As DNA, the CDR3 is TGTGCCAGCAGCCAAACCGGGACGGTGAACACTGAAGCTTTCTTT. Its protein is CASSQTGTVNTEAFF.

The chain employs TRBV6-5 and TRBJ2-3; D ambiguous. Germline CDR1 reads MNHEY; CDR2 reads SVGAGI. The CDR3 length is 12 residues. V was trimmed by 9 bases and J by 2 bases, leaving 9 bases between them. This CDR3 reads CASTKNTDTQYF. The CDR3 bases are TGTGCCAGTACAAAAAACACAGATACGCAGTATTTT.

There are a few counts of this clonotype. This sequence joins TRBV12-3 or TRBV12-4 and TRBJ2-1; TRBD2 matches at 9 bases. There are 19 residues in the CDR3. J was trimmed by 6 bases and V by 3 bases; bases with no gene match: 18. The CDR3 region has the DNA TGTGCCAGCAGTTTCCCACGGTACCTTATAGCGGGAGTGGCCAATGAGCAGTTCTTC. Amino acids: CASSFPRYLIAGVANEQFF.

This clonotype was seen at least ten times. The V and J genes are TRBV5-5 and TRBJ1-2, with unresolved D. The ends were cut back, 0 bases at V and 5 bases at J, with 5 bases in the middle. Germline CDR1 SGHKS, CDR2 YYEKEE (reference sequence). The CDR3 runs to 12 residues. The CDR3 region is CASSLEVYGYTF. CDR3 sequence (DNA): TGTGCCAGCAGCTTGGAGGTATATGGCTACACCTTC. Combining the CDR3 with reference TRBV5-5 and TRBJ1-2 gives the whole variable domain DAGVTQSPTHLIKTRGQQVTLRCSPISGHKSVSWYQQVLGQGPQFIFQYYEKEERGRGNFPDRFSARQFPNYSSELNVNALLLGDSALYLCASSLEVYGYTFGSGTRLTVV.

The chain is built from TRBV20-1 and TRBJ2-3, with D hard to call. The CDR3 runs to 11 residues. The germline gives CDR1 DFQATT, CDR2 SNEGSKA (reference sequence). Trimming pared 3 bases from V and 7 bases from J, leaving 8 bases between. Here the CDR3 DNA reads TGCAGTGCTAGTGTGGGCAATACGCAGTATTTT. This gives the protein CSASVGNTQYF.

To note about this clonotype: This could be a read error, since a much larger clone is one nucleotide away. J is TRBJ2-3 and V is TRBV4-1; D remains ambiguous. The V and J ends lost 3 bases and 0 bases respectively, with 22 bases between them. The CDR3 runs to 19 residues. CDR1 and CDR2 from the germline V gene are MGHRA and YSYEKL. This CDR3 is CASSHGLVRRTTSTDTQYF. CDR3 DNA: TGCGCCAGCAGCCACGGTTTGGTCAGGCGAACCACTAGCACAGATACGCAGTATTTT.

This clonotype was counted at least ten times. The gene calls are TRBV20-1 and TRBJ2-3; TRBD2 agrees at 9 bases. The V gene's germline CDR1 is DFQATT and CDR2 SNEGSKA (reference sequence). Trimming cost V 5 bases and J 4 bases; bases outside gene matches: 4. The CDR3 is made up of 13 amino acids. The CDR3 reads CSAPIAGADTQYF. The DNA for the CDR3 is TGCAGTGCTCCTATAGCGGGAGCAGATACGCAGTATTTT.

This clonotype was recorded at least ten times. The chain links TRBV20-1 to TRBJ2-2; TRBD2 agrees at 7 bases. CDR3 length equals 16 residues. Unmatched junction bases numbered 8, after V lost 0 bases and J lost 4 bases. Germline CDR1 reads DFQATT; CDR2 reads SNEGSKA (reference sequence). CDR3 nucleotides: TGCAGTGCTAGAGATCCGGGATCGGGAGGCACCGGGGAGCTGTTTTTT. This translates into CSARDPGSGGTGELFF.

This clonotype was detected many times. In DNA form, the CDR3 reads TGTGCCAGCAGCTTGTTTAACGGCAGGGATAAGGAGAGCTCTGGAAACACCATATATTTT. Its translation: CASSLFNGRDKESSGNTIYF. This sequence joins TRBV5-6 and TRBJ1-3, with TRBD1 as a possible D gene (5 bases). CDR1 is SGHDT, CDR2 YYEEEE, per germline. This CDR3 region has 20 residues. V lost 1 base, J lost 0 bases, and 23 bases lay in between.

This sequence joins TRBV9 and TRBJ2-3, with 9 bases identical to TRBD2. The CDR3 runs 15 residues. The trim removed 0 bases at V and 1 base at J, leaving 0 bases unmatched. Germline V gene lookup returns CDR1 SGDLS and CDR2 YYNGEE. CDR3 sequence reads: CASSVGTSGTDTQYF. In DNA form, the CDR3 reads TGTGCCAGCAGCGTAGGGACTAGCGGCACAGATACGCAGTATTTT.

In its sample, this clonotype was seen many times. The rearrangement uses TRBV12-3 or TRBV12-4 and TRBJ2-3; 10 nucleotides agree with TRBD2. With 2 bases clipped from V and 5 bases from J, the junction kept 4 bases outside the gene matches. The CDR3 consists of 15 residues. The DNA for the CDR3 is TGTGCCAGCAGTTTATTAGCGGGGGGAGGAGATACGCAGTATTTT. Translation: CASSLLAGGGDTQYF.

This clonotype was counted ten times or more. The chain employs TRBV29-1 and TRBJ2-1; TRBD2 matches 10 bases. CDR3 length equals 14 residues. Germline assignment: CDR1 SQVTM and CDR2 ANQGSEA. With V trimmed by 6 bases and J by 3 bases, 5 bases remained unmatched. CDR3 in DNA: TGCAGCGTGGCACTAGCGGGAAACTACAATGAGCAGTTCTTC. Its translation is CSVALAGNYNEQFF.

This clonotype appeared many times. The chain employs TRBV29-1 and TRBJ1-1; D not certain. This CDR3 is 13 amino acids long. Germline V lookup: CDR1 SQVTM, CDR2 ANQGSEA. For the CDR3, the DNA is TGCAGTTCCCGAGTGCTCGAGAACACTGAAGCTTTCTTT. Its translation is CSSRVLENTEAFF. The variable domain in full, with the rest retrieved from reference TRBV29-1 and TRBJ1-1, is SAVISQKPSRDICQRGTSLTIQCQVDSQVTMMFWYRQQPGQSLTLIATANQGSEATYESGFVIDKFPISRPNLTFSTLTVSNMSPEDSSIYLCSSRVLENTEAFFGQGTRLTVV.

This clonotype occurred many times. The chain links TRBV30 to TRBJ2-6; the match to TRBD1 covers 8 bases. From germline, CDR1 is GTSNPN and CDR2 SVGIG (reference sequence). This CDR3 spans 14 amino acids. The V segment lost 7 bases and the J segment 12 bases; nucleotides outside the gene matches: 14. The CDR3 DNA is TGTGCCTCCCCGAAAACACAGGGGGTGGTCGTCCTGACTTTC. Encoded protein: CASPKTQGVVVLTF.

This clonotype was seen ten or more times. The chain carries TRBV6-1 and TRBJ2-1; maybe TRBD1 (5 bases). Trimming left V 6 bases short and J 0 bases short, with 12 bases between. The CDR3 sequence is 15 residues long. Per germline, CDR1 MNHNS and CDR2 SASEGT. CDR3 region: CASSSRAVSYNEQFF. DNA of the CDR3: TGTGCCAGCAGCTCCAGGGCCGTCTCCTACAATGAGCAGTTCTTC.

This clonotype showed up many times. The chain recombines TRBV18 with TRBJ1-2; D perhaps matches TRBD1 (5 bases). Trimming left V 4 bases short and J 5 bases short, with 11 bases between. This CDR3 spans 13 amino acids. Germline-derived CDR1 and CDR2 are KGHSH and LQKENI. This chain's CDR3 is CASSQTVEYGYTF. CDR3 nucleotides: TGTGCCAGCTCACAGACAGTCGAGTATGGCTACACCTTC.

Ten or more counts support this clonotype. This sequence joins TRBV7-9 and TRBJ2-3; TRBD2 matches 7 bases. J gave up 0 bases and V 2 bases, and 11 bases lay outside the gene matches. Germline CDR1 SEHNR, CDR2 FQNEAQ (reference sequence). This CDR3 is built from 18 residues. CDR3 region: CASSLKQFLAESTDTQYF. CDR3 nucleotide sequence: TGTGCCAGCAGCTTAAAACAATTCCTAGCGGAAAGCACAGATACGCAGTATTTT.